Presented here are 18 T cell receptor beta chains from one specimen sequenced in a study of shared T cell receptors in the human thymus. The protocol was immunoSEQ multiplex PCR, while the TCRdb copy is restricted to in-frame clones and leaves out a portion. The table includes more than 300,000 clones, around 93% detected once. Sequencing input: thymocytes. The receptors were sampled from a human donor.

This chain links TRBV4-1 with TRBJ2-5; 8 bases match TRBD2. Germline CDR1 and CDR2: MGHRA and YSYEKL. J gave up 1 base and V 4 bases, and 14 bases lay outside the gene matches. This CDR3 contains 18 residues. CDR3 amino acids: CASSPAKSSGDPQETQYF. CDR3 DNA sequence: TGCGCCAGCAGCCCAGCGAAAAGTAGCGGGGATCCCCAAGAGACCCAGTACTTC.

This clone was seen a single time. This chain links TRBV6-5 with TRBJ2-7, with D possibly called TRBD1 or TRBD2 (5 bases each). Germline CDR1 reads MNHEY; CDR2 reads SVGAGI. The V end lost 6 bases, the J end lost 2 bases, and 11 bases lay between the germline ends. This CDR3 is 13 amino acids long. Here the CDR3 reads CASSGAAPYEQYF. The DNA of the CDR3 is TGTGCCAGCAGCGGGGCCGCCCCCTACGAGCAGTACTTC.

The chain joins TRBV25-1 to TRBJ2-7; TRBD1 matches 9 bases. The V gene's germline CDR1 is MGHDK and CDR2 SYGVNS. Trimming cost V 5 bases and J 3 bases; bases outside gene matches: 5. The CDR3 covers 14 residues. CDR3 sequence (DNA): TGTGCCAGCAGTTCCGGGACAGGGTTCTACGAGCAGTACTTC. Protein sequence: CASSSGTGFYEQYF.

The gene calls are TRBV5-5 and TRBJ2-2, with unresolved D. Germline V lookup: CDR1 SGHKS, CDR2 YYEKEE (reference sequence). The CDR3 covers 14 residues. Between the trimmed V and J ends, which lost 1 base and 2 bases, there was a span of 6 bases. The CDR3 protein is CASSLRSNTGELFF. In DNA, the CDR3 is TGTGCCAGCAGCTTGAGAAGCAACACCGGGGAGCTGTTTTTT. Looking up the rest from reference TRBV5-5 and TRBJ2-2 gives the full variable domain: DAGVTQSPTHLIKTRGQQVTLRCSPISGHKSVSWYQQVLGQGPQFIFQYYEKEERGRGNFPDRFSARQFPNYSSELNVNALLLGDSALYLCASSLRSNTGELFFGEGSRLTVL.

This chain joins TRBV28 and TRBJ2-3, with D unclear. Germline lookup yields CDR1 MDHEN and CDR2 SYDVKM. CDR3 size: 11 residues. Trimming took 6 bases from V and 4 from J, leaving 5 bases between them. CDR3 coding DNA: TGTGCCAGCAGGTTCGCAGATACGCAGTATTTT. It specifies CASRFADTQYF.

This rearrangement joins TRBV5-6 to TRBJ2-7; TRBD1 matches 8 bases. The CDR3 runs 15 residues. Germline V gene lookup returns CDR1 SGHDT and CDR2 YYEEEE. V was clipped by 2 bases and J by 2 bases; unmatched bases: 6. The CDR3 DNA sequence: TGTGCCAGCAGCTTCTGGGACAGGCTGACCTACGAGCAGTACTTC. It yields the protein CASSFWDRLTYEQYF.

This chain uses TRBV30 with TRBJ1-1, with unresolved D. The V end was cut by 0 bases, the J end by 0 bases, with 8 bases between. This CDR3 region has 14 residues. Per the germline V gene, CDR1 is GTSNPN and CDR2 is SVGIG (reference sequence). The CDR3 coding sequence is TGTGCCTGGAGTGTAAGACTCTTGAACACTGAAGCTTTCTTT. Its protein is CAWSVRLLNTEAFF.

The genes are TRBV18 and TRBJ2-2; the D gene could be TRBD1 or TRBD2 (5 bases each). The V end lost 2 bases, the J end lost 6 bases, and 16 bases lay between the germline ends. Germline V CDR1 and CDR2: KGHSH, LQKENI. The CDR3 covers 16 residues. CDR3 in DNA: TGTGCCAGCTCACCAGGGGGACCACATCCACCCGGGGAGCTGTTTTTT. Protein sequence: CASSPGGPHPPGELFF.

This clone was picked up a small number of times. This chain joins TRBV4-3 and TRBJ2-3; 8 bases agree with TRBD2. The junction had 0 bases not matched to a gene; V was cut back by 3 bases and J by 1 base. The CDR3 loop spans 14 amino acids. CDR1 and CDR2 from the germline V gene are LGHNA and YSLEER. The CDR3 sequence: CASSQTSGTDTQYF. The CDR3 DNA reads as TGCGCCAGCAGCCAGACTAGCGGCACAGATACGCAGTATTTT.

This clone was observed a single time. This chain uses TRBV11-3 with TRBJ2-4; 8 nucleotides match TRBD2. V lost 3 bases to trimming and J lost 5 bases; unmatched junction nucleotides: 0. Germline V gives CDR1 SGHNT, CDR2 YENEEA. The CDR3 consists of 13 residues. The CDR3 loop reads CASSLGLENIQYF. The CDR3 nucleotides are TGTGCCAGCAGCTTGGGACTAGAAAACATTCAGTACTTC.

This chain uses TRBV28 with TRBJ1-2; 10 nucleotides line up with TRBD1. This CDR3 contains 14 residues. The trim removed 7 bases at V and 6 bases at J, leaving 8 bases unmatched. CDR1 and CDR2 from the germline V gene are MDHEN and SYDVKM. CDR3 sequence reads: CASTPRQGADGYTF. The DNA for the CDR3 is TGTGCCAGCACACCGCGACAGGGGGCAGATGGCTACACCTTC.

The J gene is TRBJ2-1, the V gene TRBV18; D not resolved. Trimming took off 3 bases at V and 10 bases at J, with 22 bases between the two ends. Looked up from germline, CDR1 is KGHSH and CDR2 is LQKENI. This CDR3 region has 16 residues. The CDR3 loop reads CASSPGCACLVGEQFF. As DNA, the CDR3 is TGTGCCAGCTCACCGGGTTGTGCCTGTTTGGTAGGGGAGCAGTTCTTC.

The chain employs TRBV28 and TRBJ2-4; 9 nucleotides line up with TRBD1. Per the germline V gene, CDR1 is MDHEN and CDR2 is SYDVKM. V shed 8 bases and J 6 bases; nucleotides not matched to a gene: 20. The CDR3 runs to 18 residues. This CDR3 reads CASHLAGQGKVIRNIQYF. CDR3 bases: TGTGCCAGCCATCTTGCAGGACAGGGGAAGGTGATAAGAAACATTCAGTACTTC.

This chain links TRBV2 with TRBJ2-5; D is uncertain. With 9 bases removed from V and 4 bases from J, the gap between germline ends came to 15 bases. Germline loops: CDR1 SNHLY, CDR2 FYNNEI. The CDR3 covers 13 residues. For the CDR3, the DNA is TGTGCCAGGAGGTTTGGACGGAGAGAGACCCAGTACTTC. Amino acid sequence: CARRFGRRETQYF. The entire variable domain, with the rest obtained from reference TRBV2 and TRBJ2-5, is as follows: EPEVTQTPSHQVTQMGQEVILRCVPISNHLYFYWYRQILGQKVEFLVSFYNNEISEKSEIFDDQFSVERPDGSNFTLKIRSTKLEDSAMYFCARRFGRRETQYFGPGTRLLVL.

The chain uses TRBV6-1 and TRBJ1-2; D uncertain. Germline CDR1 reads MNHNS; CDR2 reads SASEGT. Trimming cost V 1 base and J 1 base, with 22 bases left between them. CDR3 length equals 19 residues. The CDR3 DNA is TGTGCCAGCAGTGAAGATAGTAGTTATTTGGGCCAACTTAACTATGGCTACACCTTC. It yields the protein CASSEDSSYLGQLNYGYTF.

The CDR3 DNA reads TGTGCCAGTAGGGACGGGACAGGGGGTATCTACGAGCAGTACTTC. Amino acids: CASRDGTGGIYEQYF. The chain uses TRBV19 and TRBJ2-7; 11 bases map to TRBD1. The V segment lost 6 bases and the J segment 3 bases; nucleotides outside the gene matches: 7. The CDR3 is made up of 15 amino acids. Germline values: CDR1 LNHDA, CDR2 SQIVND (reference sequence).

The gene calls are TRBV28 and TRBJ2-4; D perhaps matches TRBD1 (6 bases). Deletions cut 3 bases from V and 2 bases from J, with 17 bases between. Germline V gene lookup returns CDR1 MDHEN and CDR2 SYDVKM. The CDR3 covers 17 residues. This CDR3 reads CASSFRGAVPTKNIQYF. CDR3 DNA: TGTGCCAGCAGTTTCAGGGGTGCCGTCCCAACCAAAAACATTCAGTACTTC.

The chain joins TRBV29-1 to TRBJ2-1, with 8 bases aligning to TRBD2. After removal of 0 bases from V and 3 bases from J, the junction contained 16 bases not matched to a gene. The CDR3 is 19 amino acids. Germline CDR1 SQVTM, CDR2 ANQGSEA. CDR3 DNA sequence: TGCAGCGTTGAAGATATGGAATCGCGAGCGGGAGTTTACTACAATGAGCAGTTCTTC. Amino acid sequence: CSVEDMESRAGVYYNEQFF.